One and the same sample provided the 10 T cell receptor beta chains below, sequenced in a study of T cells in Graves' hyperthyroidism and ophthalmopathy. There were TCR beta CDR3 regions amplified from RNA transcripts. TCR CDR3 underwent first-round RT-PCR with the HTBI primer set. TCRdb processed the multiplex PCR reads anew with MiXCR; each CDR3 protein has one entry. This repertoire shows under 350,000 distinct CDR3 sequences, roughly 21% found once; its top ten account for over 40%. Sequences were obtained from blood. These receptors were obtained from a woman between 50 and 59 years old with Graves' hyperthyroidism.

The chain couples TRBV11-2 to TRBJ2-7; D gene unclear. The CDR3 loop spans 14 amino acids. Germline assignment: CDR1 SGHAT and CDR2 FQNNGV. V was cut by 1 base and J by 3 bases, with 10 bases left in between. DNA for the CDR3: TGTGCCAGCAGCTTAGTTGGGCGGAACTACGAGCAGTACTTC. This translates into CASSLVGRNYEQYF.

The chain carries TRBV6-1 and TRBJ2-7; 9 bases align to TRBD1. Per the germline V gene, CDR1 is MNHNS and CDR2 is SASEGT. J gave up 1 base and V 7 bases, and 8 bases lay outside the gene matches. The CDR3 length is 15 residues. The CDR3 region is CASKTTGGASYEQYF. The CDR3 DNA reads TGTGCCAGCAAGACAACAGGGGGCGCGTCCTACGAGCAGTACTTC.

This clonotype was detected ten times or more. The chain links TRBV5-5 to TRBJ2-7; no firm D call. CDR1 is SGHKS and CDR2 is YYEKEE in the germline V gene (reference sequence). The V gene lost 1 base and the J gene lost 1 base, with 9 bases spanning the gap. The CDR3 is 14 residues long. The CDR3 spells CASSLNIGSYEQYF. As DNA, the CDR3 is TGTGCCAGCAGCTTGAACATAGGATCCTACGAGCAGTACTTC.

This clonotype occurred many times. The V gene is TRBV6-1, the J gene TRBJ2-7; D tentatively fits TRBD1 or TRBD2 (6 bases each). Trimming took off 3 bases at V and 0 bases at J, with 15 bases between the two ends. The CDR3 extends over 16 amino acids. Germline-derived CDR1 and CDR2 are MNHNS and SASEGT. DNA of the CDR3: TGTGCCAGCAGTGACCTCGGGGGCACCCTCTCCTACGAGCAGTACTTC. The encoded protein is CASSDLGGTLSYEQYF.

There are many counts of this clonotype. The CDR3 loop reads CASSLDTYTEAFF. The CDR3 coding sequence is TGTGCCAGCAGCTTGGACACTTACACTGAAGCTTTCTTT. The chain uses TRBV5-4 and TRBJ1-1; D gene uncertain. Trimming stripped 0 bases from V and 3 bases from J, with 6 bases between. This CDR3 spans 13 amino acids. Germline V lookup: CDR1 SGHNT, CDR2 YYREEE (reference sequence).

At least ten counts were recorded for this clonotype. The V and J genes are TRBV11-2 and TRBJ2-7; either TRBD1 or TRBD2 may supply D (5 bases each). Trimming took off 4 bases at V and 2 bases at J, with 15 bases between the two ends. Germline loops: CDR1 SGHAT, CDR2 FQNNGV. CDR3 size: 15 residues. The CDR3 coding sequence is TGTGCCAGCAGCTCGATCCGGGACCAACCCTACGAGCAGTACTTC. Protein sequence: CASSSIRDQPYEQYF. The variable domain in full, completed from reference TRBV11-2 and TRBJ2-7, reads EAGVAQSPRYKIIEKRQSVAFWCNPISGHATLYWYQQILGQGPKLLIQFQNNGVVDDSQLPKDRFSAERLKGVDSTLKIQPAKLEDSAVYLCASSSIRDQPYEQYFGPGTRLTVT.

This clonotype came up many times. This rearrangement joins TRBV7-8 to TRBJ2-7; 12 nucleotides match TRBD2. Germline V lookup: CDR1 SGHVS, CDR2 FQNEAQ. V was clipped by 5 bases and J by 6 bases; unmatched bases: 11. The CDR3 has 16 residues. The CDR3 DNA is TGTGCCAGCAGCCAACTAGCGGGAGGCTTCCAGGGCGAGCAGTACTTC. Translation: CASSQLAGGFQGEQYF.

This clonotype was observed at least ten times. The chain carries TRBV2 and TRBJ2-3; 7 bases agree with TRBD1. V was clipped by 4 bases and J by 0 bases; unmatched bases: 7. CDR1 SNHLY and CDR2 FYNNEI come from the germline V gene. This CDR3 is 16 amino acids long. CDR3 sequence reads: CASSAPTGFSTDTQYF. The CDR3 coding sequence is TGTGCCAGCAGTGCCCCGACAGGGTTTAGCACAGATACGCAGTATTTT.

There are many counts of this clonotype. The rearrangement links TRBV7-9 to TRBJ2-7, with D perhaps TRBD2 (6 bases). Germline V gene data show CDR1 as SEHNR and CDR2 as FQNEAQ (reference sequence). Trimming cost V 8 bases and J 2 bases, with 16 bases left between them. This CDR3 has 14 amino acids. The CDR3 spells CASGPDGGTYEQYF. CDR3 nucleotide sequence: TGTGCCAGCGGCCCAGATGGAGGGACCTACGAGCAGTACTTC.

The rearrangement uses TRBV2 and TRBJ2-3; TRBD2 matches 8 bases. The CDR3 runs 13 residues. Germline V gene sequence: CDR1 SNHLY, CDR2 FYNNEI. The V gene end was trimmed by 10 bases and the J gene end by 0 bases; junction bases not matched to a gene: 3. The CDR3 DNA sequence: TGTGCCATTACTAGCGGCAGCACAGATACGCAGTATTTT. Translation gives CAITSGSTDTQYF.